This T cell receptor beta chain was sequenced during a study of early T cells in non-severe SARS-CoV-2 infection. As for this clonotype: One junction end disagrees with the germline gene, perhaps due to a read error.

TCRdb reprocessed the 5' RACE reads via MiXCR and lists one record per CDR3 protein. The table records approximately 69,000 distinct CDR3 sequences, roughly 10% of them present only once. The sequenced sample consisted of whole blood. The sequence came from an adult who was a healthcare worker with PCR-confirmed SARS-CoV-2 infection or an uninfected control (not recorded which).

The CDR3 loop reads CVSSPHRASGANVLTF. In nucleotides, the CDR3 is TGTGTCAGCAGCCCCCACAGGGCCTCTGGGGCCAACGTCCTGACTTTC. V and J are TRBV6-2 or TRBV6-3 and TRBJ2-6; tentative D call: TRBD1 (6 bases). From germline, CDR1 is MNHEY and CDR2 SVGEGT. CDR3 length: 16 amino acids.